The present TCR beta chain was sequenced within a study of blood T cell repertoires in COVID-19. Participants had their cohort set by participant-reported clinical history. Method: immunoSEQ multiplex PCR; TCRdb's copy keeps in-frame clones and lacks some. The sample records a few hundred thousand clones, about 92% being singletons. The TCR sequence derives from a young man who had recovered from COVID-19. The sequenced sample was PBMCs or T cells enriched from blood (not recorded which).

The CDR3 is CASSHAKQETQYF. CDR3 in DNA: TGTGCCAGCAGCCACGCGAAACAAGAGACCCAGTACTTC. The V call is TRBV3-1 (or the pseudogene TRBV3-2), the J call TRBJ2-5, with D uncertain. V was trimmed by 3 bases and J by 2 bases, leaving 7 bases between them. The CDR3 contains 13 residues. Looked up from germline, CDR1 is LGHDT and CDR2 is YNNKEL (reference sequence).